This record covers a single T cell receptor beta chain. The table came from immunoSEQ multiplex PCR; TCRdb's copy has only in-frame clones and leaves some out. The table has about 92,000 clones, approximately 91% seen once. This specimen comes from a study of T cell responses to AZD1222 COVID-19 vaccine. V gave up 4 bases and J gave up 5 bases; unmatched junction bases: 3. Germline CDR1 and CDR2: SGHNT and YENEEA. This CDR3 is 13 amino acids long. The sequencing here drew on peripheral blood, taken on day 0 of AZD1222 vaccination. The receptor comes from an adult in good health. This chain uses TRBV11-3 with TRBJ1-1, with TRBD1 matching 8 bases. CDR3 in amino acids: CASSYQGATEAFF. CDR3 in DNA: TGTGCCAGCAGCTATCAGGGGGCAACTGAAGCTTTCTTT.